These 20 T cell receptor beta chains came from one sample sequenced in a study of OX40 agonist ivuxolimab in advanced cancers. Only in-frame clones appear in the TCRdb table, and some are missing; sequencing was by immunoSEQ multiplex PCR. This sample has 44,000 or so clones, with roughly 88% found just once. The sequences come from CD4+ or CD8+ T cells sorted from blood, collected in a trial of the OX40 agonist ivuxolimab. Source of these receptors: an adult with an advanced solid tumor such as melanoma, head and neck, liver or kidney cancer.

This sequence joins TRBV19 and TRBJ2-1; TRBD2 aligns across 8 bases. Per germline, CDR1 LNHDA and CDR2 SQIVND (reference sequence). The length of the CDR3 is 15 residues. Trimming removed 5 bases from V and 4 bases from J; junction bases left unmatched: 7. CDR3 sequence (DNA): TGTGCCAGTAGTCCCTCCGGGGGGGAGTACAATGAGCAGTTCTTC. Protein product: CASSPSGGEYNEQFF.

The table lists this clone with a count of one. This chain uses TRBV5-6 with TRBJ2-1, with D perhaps TRBD2 (5 bases). Germline loops: CDR1 SGHDT, CDR2 YYEEEE. This CDR3 has 15 residues. The V end was cut by 4 bases, the J end by 0 bases, with 11 bases between. CDR3 bases: TGTGCCAGCAGCCCCCTGGGGAGCTCCTACAATGAGCAGTTCTTC. This translates into CASSPLGSSYNEQFF.

The table lists this clone with a few counts. The CDR3 bases are TGTGCCAGCAGGACCACTAGCACAGATACGCAGTATTTT. It specifies CASRTTSTDTQYF. The chain joins TRBV28 to TRBJ2-3; D call uncertain. V lost 6 bases, J lost 0 bases, and 7 bases lay in between. CDR3 size: 13 residues. Germline V gene sequence: CDR1 MDHEN, CDR2 SYDVKM.

The rearrangement uses TRBV6-5 and TRBJ1-5; 7 nucleotides align to TRBD1. Trimming took 4 bases from V and 4 from J; bases not matched to a gene: 7. CDR3 length: 15 residues. The germline V gene has CDR1 MNHEY and CDR2 SVGAGI. The CDR3 loop is CASSSGQTSNQPQHF. CDR3 sequence (DNA): TGTGCCAGCAGTTCGGGACAGACCTCTAATCAGCCCCAGCATTTT.

The chain is built from TRBV27 and TRBJ1-4, with D maybe TRBD1 (5 bases). CDR3 length equals 16 residues. Germline CDR1 and CDR2: MNHEY and SMNVEV (reference sequence). V lost 8 bases and J lost 3, with 19 bases in between. DNA of the CDR3: TGTGCCAGCCGTCGTGGCAGGGAGAAAGCTAATGAAAAACTGTTTTTT. This translates into CASRRGREKANEKLFF.

The CDR3 nucleotides read TGTGCCAGCAGCTTAGAGATTCACACCGGGGAGCTGTTTTTT. This sequence encodes CASSLEIHTGELFF. The chain is built from TRBV11-2 and TRBJ2-2; no definite D call. Trimming removed 0 bases at V and 3 bases at J, with 5 bases between. The CDR3 covers 14 residues. The germline CDR1 and CDR2 sequences are SGHAT and FQNNGV. The whole variable domain, filled in from reference TRBV11-2 and TRBJ2-2, reads EAGVAQSPRYKIIEKRQSVAFWCNPISGHATLYWYQQILGQGPKLLIQFQNNGVVDDSQLPKDRFSAERLKGVDSTLKIQPAKLEDSAVYLCASSLEIHTGELFFGEGSRLTVL.

This rearrangement joins TRBV4-2 to TRBJ2-5; a possible D gene is TRBD1 (7 bases). This CDR3 is 16 amino acids long. The V end lost 5 bases, the J end lost 5 bases, and 21 bases lay between the germline ends. Germline lookup yields CDR1 LGHNA and CDR2 YNFKEQ. Here the CDR3 reads CASSLAGRDSGETQYF. CDR3 bases: TGTGCCAGCAGCTTGGCTGGTAGGGACAGCGGGGAGACCCAGTACTTC.

The V and J genes are TRBV4-3 and TRBJ1-5; no reliable D call. Germline CDR1 LGHNA, CDR2 YSLEER. The CDR3 has 16 amino acids. V dropped 2 bases and J dropped 8 bases, with 19 bases sitting between them. The CDR3 reads CASSQFPRAARKPQHF. The CDR3 DNA follows: TGCGCCAGCAGCCAATTCCCTAGGGCAGCCAGGAAGCCCCAGCATTTT.

V and J are TRBV4-3 and TRBJ2-5, with D maybe TRBD2 (7 bases). The germline V gene has CDR1 LGHNA and CDR2 YSLEER. The V end lost 1 base, the J end lost 6 bases, and 24 bases lay between the germline ends. This CDR3 spans 18 amino acids. CDR3 in DNA: TGCGCCAGCAGCCAAGGACCGTCTAGGGGGGGCGAAGGAAAGACCCAGTACTTC. Protein product: CASSQGPSRGGEGKTQYF.

J is TRBJ2-3 and V is TRBV4-3; TRBD2 matches 8 bases. There are 15 residues in the CDR3. The germline gives CDR1 LGHNA, CDR2 YSLEER. V lost 0 bases to trimming and J lost 4 bases; unmatched junction nucleotides: 3. CDR3: CASSQDSGAPDTQYF. The CDR3 region has the DNA TGCGCCAGCAGCCAAGATAGCGGGGCCCCAGATACGCAGTATTTT.

The chain links TRBV4-3 to TRBJ1-5; possible D gene TRBD1, 5 bases. V was pared by 2 bases and J by 0 bases, with 11 bases between. The CDR3 loop spans 16 amino acids. Germline V gene sequence: CDR1 LGHNA, CDR2 YSLEER. CDR3 amino acids: CASSQSTGVSNQPQHF. In DNA form, the CDR3 reads TGCGCCAGCAGCCAAAGTACGGGGGTTAGCAATCAGCCCCAGCATTTT.

The gene calls are TRBV2 and TRBJ1-4; D is perhaps TRBD1 (6 bases). Per germline, CDR1 SNHLY and CDR2 FYNNEI. CDR3 length equals 17 residues. V was cut by 5 bases and J by 5 bases, with 21 bases left in between. The CDR3 region has the DNA TGTGCCAGCAGTATAAGGGGATTGGGGGCCCGCAATGAAAAACTGTTTTTT. Translation: CASSIRGLGARNEKLFF.

J is TRBJ2-1 and V is TRBV5-1, with TRBD1 as a possible D gene (5 bases). The CDR3 spans 15 residues. Between the trimmed V and J ends, which lost 1 base and 1 base, there was a span of 9 bases. Germline CDR1 and CDR2: SGHRS and YFSETQ. CDR3: CASSLLQGSYNEQFF. In nucleotides, the CDR3 is TGCGCCAGCAGCTTGTTGCAGGGTTCCTACAATGAGCAGTTCTTC.

The chain has TRBV19 and TRBJ2-1; unclear D gene. This CDR3 spans 14 amino acids. The germline CDR1 and CDR2 sequences are LNHDA and SQIVND (reference sequence). Trimming left V 3 bases short and J 5 bases short, with 11 bases between. CDR3 amino acids: CASSILSDDNEQFF. The CDR3 coding sequence is TGTGCCAGTAGTATCCTATCGGACGACAATGAGCAGTTCTTC.

The chain recombines TRBV6-6 with TRBJ1-3; D call uncertain. The CDR3 length is 15 residues. Germline V lookup: CDR1 MNHNY, CDR2 SVGAGI (reference sequence). Trimming shortened V by 6 bases and J by 0 bases, and 12 bases separated the two germline ends. CDR3 sequence: CASRETENSGNTIYF. The CDR3 DNA follows: TGTGCCAGCAGGGAAACAGAAAACTCTGGAAACACCATATATTTT.

The chain combines TRBV7-9 with TRBJ2-2, with D hard to call. This CDR3 has 11 residues. Germline loops: CDR1 SEHNR, CDR2 FQNEAQ (reference sequence). Trimming pared 11 bases from V and 1 base from J, leaving 5 bases between. DNA for the CDR3: TGTGCCTGCGGGAACACCGGGGAGCTGTTTTTT. Protein: CACGNTGELFF. Supplemented by reference TRBV7-9 and TRBJ2-2, the full variable domain reads DTGVSQNPRHKITKRGQNVTFRCDPISEHNRLYWYRQTLGQGPEFLTYFQNEAQLEKSRLLSDRFSAERPKGSFSTLEIQRTEQGDSAMYLCACGNTGELFFGEGSRLTVL.

This clone has a single count. This rearrangement joins TRBV4-1 to TRBJ2-3, with D possibly matching TRBD1 (6 bases). The V gene lost 1 base and the J gene lost 2 bases, with 10 bases spanning the gap. The CDR3 has 15 amino acids. Germline CDR1 and CDR2: MGHRA and YSYEKL. CDR3 protein: CASSQAAGDTDTQYF. CDR3 in DNA: TGCGCCAGCAGCCAAGCAGCAGGGGACACAGATACGCAGTATTTT.

The chain employs TRBV28 and TRBJ2-4, with 9 bases identical to TRBD1. V lost 7 bases, J lost 4 bases, and 5 bases stayed unmatched. The V gene's germline CDR1 is MDHEN and CDR2 SYDVKM. The CDR3 totals 14 residues. The CDR3 coding sequence is TGTGCCAGCACCTTGACAGGGGGAAAAAACATTCAGTACTTC. Translation gives CASTLTGGKNIQYF.

This chain uses TRBV13 with TRBJ2-2, with 8 bases that match TRBD2. Germline V CDR1 and CDR2: PRHDT, FYEKMQ (reference sequence). V shed 2 bases and J 3 bases; nucleotides not matched to a gene: 8. The CDR3 runs to 17 residues. CDR3 region: CASSLFSSGAHTGELFF. DNA of the CDR3: TGTGCCAGCAGCTTATTTAGTAGCGGGGCCCACACCGGGGAGCTGTTTTTT. The full variable domain, its missing parts supplied by reference TRBV13 and TRBJ2-2, is AAGVIQSPRHLIKEKRETATLKCYPIPRHDTVYWYQQGPGQDPQFLISFYEKMQSDKGSIPDRFSAQQFSDYHSELNMSSLELGDSALYFCASSLFSSGAHTGELFFGEGSRLTVL.

The chain couples TRBV28 to TRBJ1-1; TRBD1 matches 8 bases. The CDR3 has 17 amino acids. The V gene's germline CDR1 is MDHEN and CDR2 SYDVKM. J was trimmed by 6 bases and V by 7 bases; bases with no gene match: 19. The CDR3 nucleotides are TGTGCCAGCACCGTCTCGCGGTGGGACAGGCAGCTCCCTGAAGCTTTCTTT. Protein: CASTVSRWDRQLPEAFF.